The clone carrying this T cell receptor beta chain was picked up a small number of times. The CDR3 has 15 amino acids. J lost 7 bases, V lost 6 bases, and 9 bases had no gene match. Germline V gene lookup returns CDR1 MNHNS and CDR2 SASEGT. Patients picked for sequencing had shown CD8+CD57+ cell expansion detected by flow cytometry. The data were obtained in a study of CD8+CD57+ T cells in acquired aplastic anemia. For CDR3 and TCR beta VDJ profiling, genomic DNA was the template used. Each CDR3 protein is one row after TCRdb ran MiXCR on the reads. The data show about 470,000 distinct CDR3 sequences, around a third seen once.

The clonotype comes from a human donor with aplastic anemia. Sequencing was done on a sample of sorted CD4+, CD8+, or CD8+CD57+ T cells (not recorded which) from PBMCs. This chain connects TRBV6-1 to TRBJ1-6, with TRBD1 matching over 7 bases. Here the CDR3 DNA reads TGTGCCAGCAGACATGACAGGGATGAAAATTCACCCCTCCACTTT. It yields the protein CASRHDRDENSPLHF.